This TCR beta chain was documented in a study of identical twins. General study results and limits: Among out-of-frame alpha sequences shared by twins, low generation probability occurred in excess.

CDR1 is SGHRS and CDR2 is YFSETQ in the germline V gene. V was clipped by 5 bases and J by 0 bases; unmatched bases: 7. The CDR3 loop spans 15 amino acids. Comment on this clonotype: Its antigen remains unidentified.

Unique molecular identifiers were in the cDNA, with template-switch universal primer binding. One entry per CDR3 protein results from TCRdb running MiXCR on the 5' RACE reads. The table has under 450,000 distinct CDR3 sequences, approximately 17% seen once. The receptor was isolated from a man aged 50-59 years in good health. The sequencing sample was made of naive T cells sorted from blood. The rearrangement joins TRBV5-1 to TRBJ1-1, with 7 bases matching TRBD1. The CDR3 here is CASRPGQRLNTEAFF. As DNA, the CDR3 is TGCGCCAGCAGGCCGGGACAGCGGTTGAACACTGAAGCTTTCTTT.